The 15 T cell receptor beta chains reported below all come from one sample, sequenced in a study of cytomegalovirus exposure and HLA in healthy donors. Produced via immunoSEQ multiplex PCR; TCRdb's table is partial and in-frame only. The sample lists 50,000 to 70,000 clones, 85% to 95% occurring once. Sequenced: PBMCs. Receptor source: a woman aged 18-29 years in good health and CMV-seropositive.

This chain connects TRBV28 to TRBJ2-5, with 13 bases that match TRBD2. The CDR3 loop spans 16 amino acids. Germline CDR1 MDHEN, CDR2 SYDVKM. The junction had 5 bases not matched to a gene; V was cut back by 3 bases and J by 4 bases. As DNA, the CDR3 is TGTGCCAGCAGTTTGACTAGCGGGGGGTGGGGAGAGACCCAGTACTTC. This translates into CASSLTSGGWGETQYF.

J is TRBJ2-1 and V is TRBV28; 10 bases align to TRBD2. The CDR3 extends over 14 amino acids. The germline V gene encodes CDR1 MDHEN and CDR2 SYDVKM. With 5 bases clipped from V and 8 bases from J, the junction kept 6 bases outside the gene matches. The CDR3 sequence: CASSELAGTYEQFF. The CDR3 nucleotides are TGTGCCAGCAGTGAACTAGCGGGAACGTATGAGCAGTTCTTC.

The V and J genes are TRBV19 and TRBJ2-1; the D gene is possibly TRBD2 (5 bases). The CDR3 runs 13 residues. Trimming shortened V by 5 bases and J by 7 bases, and 12 bases separated the two germline ends. Germline V gene lookup returns CDR1 LNHDA and CDR2 SQIVND (reference sequence). CDR3 DNA sequence: TGTGCCAGTAGTCCAGATAGCGATAATGAGCAGTTCTTC. This gives the protein CASSPDSDNEQFF. Using reference TRBV19 and TRBJ2-1 for the parts outside the CDR3, the full variable domain is DGGITQSPKYLFRKEGQNVTLSCEQNLNHDAMYWYRQDPGQGLRLIYYSQIVNDFQKGDIAEGYSVSREKKESFPLTVTSAQKNPTAFYLCASSPDSDNEQFFGPGTRLTVL.

The chain has TRBV25-1 and TRBJ2-5; TRBD2 matches at 7 bases. The length of the CDR3 is 15 residues. In germline, CDR1 is MGHDK, CDR2 SYGVNS. Trimming took 4 bases from V and 7 from J; bases not matched to a gene: 12. The CDR3 DNA sequence: TGTGCCAGCAGTGTATCCTTCGGGGGGAGTTGGACCCAGTACTTC. This sequence encodes CASSVSFGGSWTQYF. Complete variable domain (other parts from reference TRBV25-1 and TRBJ2-5): EADIYQTPRYLVIGTGKKITLECSQTMGHDKMYWYQQDPGMELHLIHYSYGVNSTEKGDLSSESTVSRIRTEHFPLTLESARPSHTSQYLCASSVSFGGSWTQYFGPGTRLLVL.

This clone was found once. The chain joins TRBV6-6 to TRBJ2-7; a possible D gene is TRBD2 (6 bases). Germline V gives CDR1 MNHNY, CDR2 SVGAGI (reference sequence). Trimming pared 0 bases from V and 6 bases from J, leaving 15 bases between. The CDR3 extends over 15 amino acids. The CDR3 coding sequence is TGTGCCAGCAGTTACTCGTTGGGAGGCTACGGCGAGCAGTACTTC. Its translation: CASSYSLGGYGEQYF.

J is TRBJ2-1 and V is TRBV27, with D possibly TRBD2 on 5 matching bases. This CDR3 has 13 residues. Between the trimmed V and J ends, which lost 6 bases and 10 bases, there was a span of 16 bases. Germline V CDR1 and CDR2: MNHEY, SMNVEV (reference sequence). The DNA for the CDR3 is TGTGCCAGCAGCTCAACGAGGGAAGGGGAGCAGTTCTTC. Protein product: CASSSTREGEQFF.

The chain couples TRBV2 to TRBJ2-1; 9 nucleotides agree with TRBD2. The CDR3 totals 17 residues. The germline V gene encodes CDR1 SNHLY and CDR2 FYNNEI. Unmatched junction bases numbered 7, after V lost 0 bases and J lost 4 bases. This CDR3 reads CASSEAQGGGGYNEQFF. The CDR3 region has the DNA TGTGCCAGCAGTGAAGCGCAGGGCGGGGGGGGATACAATGAGCAGTTCTTC. The full variable domain, completed using reference TRBV2 and TRBJ2-1, is EPEVTQTPSHQVTQMGQEVILRCVPISNHLYFYWYRQILGQKVEFLVSFYNNEISEKSEIFDDQFSVERPDGSNFTLKIRSTKLEDSAMYFCASSEAQGGGGYNEQFFGPGTRLTVL.

J is TRBJ2-1 and V is TRBV7-3; D unresolved. CDR1 and CDR2 from the germline V gene are SGHTA and FQGTGA. V was shortened by 2 bases and J by 8 bases, with 13 bases between the two germline ends. There are 14 residues in the CDR3. CDR3 sequence: CASSLLSRSDEQFF. CDR3 nucleotide sequence: TGTGCCAGCAGCTTATTGTCACGGAGCGATGAGCAGTTCTTC.

J is TRBJ2-3 and V is TRBV19; TRBD1 agrees at 7 bases. Trimming took 7 bases from V and 6 from J; bases not matched to a gene: 10. This CDR3 contains 14 residues. Germline assignment: CDR1 LNHDA and CDR2 SQIVND (reference sequence). Here the CDR3 reads CASTHRGMTDTQYF. DNA for the CDR3: TGTGCCAGTACCCACAGGGGAATGACGGATACGCAGTATTTT.

This chain links TRBV12-5 with TRBJ1-3; 8 bases align to TRBD1. The CDR3 is 19 amino acids. Germline V gene sequence: CDR1 LGHNT, CDR2 FRNRAP. V shed 7 bases and J 3 bases; nucleotides not matched to a gene: 20. CDR3 sequence reads: CASAQKHAPPGGDGNTIYF. The CDR3 coding sequence is TGTGCTAGTGCACAAAAACACGCCCCCCCAGGGGGCGATGGAAACACCATATATTTT.

The chain couples TRBV6-5 to TRBJ1-6, with 12 bases aligning to TRBD1. The CDR3 length is 14 residues. Germline CDR1 is MNHEY and CDR2 is SVGAGI. The junction had 7 bases not matched to a gene; V was cut back by 6 bases and J by 13 bases. The CDR3 loop is CASRRGQGAIPLHF. The DNA for the CDR3 is TGTGCCAGCAGAAGGGGACAGGGGGCGATTCCCCTCCACTTT.

J is TRBJ1-1 and V is TRBV5-4; perhaps TRBD1 as D (5 bases). V was cut by 4 bases and J by 7 bases, with 11 bases left in between. Germline lookup yields CDR1 SGHNT and CDR2 YYREEE (reference sequence). CDR3 size: 12 residues. CDR3 region: CASSQNQGEAFF. As DNA, the CDR3 is TGTGCCAGCAGCCAAAATCAGGGTGAAGCTTTCTTT.

The V gene is TRBV5-6, the J gene TRBJ2-5; possibly TRBD1 for D (6 bases). The CDR3 totals 13 residues. V was shortened by 5 bases and J by 2 bases, with 10 bases between the two germline ends. Germline V gives CDR1 SGHDT, CDR2 YYEEEE. For the CDR3, the DNA is TGTGCCAGCAGACGGACAGCACAAGAGACCCAGTACTTC. It translates to CASRRTAQETQYF.

The rearrangement uses TRBV4-1 and TRBJ2-2; D not certain. CDR3 size: 14 residues. Germline values: CDR1 MGHRA, CDR2 YSYEKL. Trimming stripped 0 bases from V and 6 bases from J, with 8 bases between. CDR3 sequence (DNA): TGCGCCAGCAGCCAAGATGAGTTCGCCGGGGAGCTGTTTTTT. Its translation is CASSQDEFAGELFF.

V and J are TRBV29-1 and TRBJ1-1; D gene unclear. This CDR3 is built from 11 residues. Germline values: CDR1 SQVTM, CDR2 ANQGSEA. V was cut by 3 bases and J by 8 bases, with 10 bases left in between. In DNA form, the CDR3 reads TGCAGCGTTGAGGAGGCGGGGGAAGCTTTCTTT. This encodes CSVEEAGEAFF.